The rows below give T cell receptor beta chains drawn from one sample of a study of blood T cell repertoires in COVID-19. The method was immunoSEQ multiplex PCR; TCRdb's version includes in-frame clones alone and lacks a portion of them. This repertoire shows approximately 340,000 clones, 80% to 90% found once; its top ten account for around 10%. The sequenced sample consisted of peripheral blood. The receptors were gathered from a man aged 30 to 45 with COVID-19, enrolled during active disease. Each CDR3 is given with its conserved first and last residue. A D gene is named only where the DNA matches it firmly. The listing skips clone size in some rows; elsewhere it reads once, few, many or a size class.

abundance,j_gene,v_gene,d_gene,CDR3nt,CDR3aa
.,TRBJ2-1,TRBV12-3/TRBV12-4,TRBD2,TGTGCCAGCAGTGGTAGCGGGGGGGGAAAGTTCTTC,CASSGSGGGKFF
.,TRBJ1-5,TRBV5-1,TRBD1,TGCGCCAGCAGCTTTACAGGGGATAGCAATCAGCCCCAGCATTTT,CASSFTGDSNQPQHF
.,TRBJ1-6,TRBV20-1,.,TGCAGTGCTAGTTTTTCAGGTTCACCCCTCCACTTT,CSASFSGSPLHF
.,TRBJ1-2,TRBV6-5,.,TGTGCCAGCAGTTACTCGGGACGGACAGCAAACTATGGCTACACCTTC,CASSYSGRTANYGYTF
.,TRBJ1-5,TRBV28,.,TGTGCCAGCAGTTCCCAGTGGGGGGGCAATCAGCCCCAGCATTTT,CASSSQWGGNQPQHF
.,TRBJ2-3,TRBV7-2,TRBD1,TGTGCCAGCAGCGCCAGGGACAGGGGAACAGATACGCAGTATTTT,CASSARDRGTDTQYF
.,TRBJ2-3,TRBV9,TRBD2,TGTGCCAGCAGCGTACTAGCGGGCTCCTTTGCATTGGATTTT,CASSVLAGSFALDF
.,TRBJ2-1,TRBV20-1,TRBD1,TGCAGTATCGACAGGGATGAGCAGTTCTTC,CSIDRDEQFF
.,TRBJ1-6,TRBV7-8,TRBD1,TGTGCCAGCAGGTCCGGCCGGGACAGCTATAATTCACCCCTCCACTTT,CASRSGRDSYNSPLHF
.,TRBJ2-1,TRBV7-3,TRBD2,TGTGCCAGCAGCTTAGGACTAGCGGCTGATGAGCAGTTCTTC,CASSLGLAADEQFF
.,TRBJ2-1,TRBV2,.,TGTGCCAGCAGTTTATATCCTCCCAGCTCCTACAATGAGCAGTTCTTC,CASSLYPPSSYNEQFF
.,TRBJ1-2,TRBV28,.,TGTGCCAGCAGTTCCCCAAGGGAGATAGAGCCGGATGGCTACACCTTC,CASSSPREIEPDGYTF
.,TRBJ1-6,TRBV28,.,TGTGCCAGCAGACCCTCTCGAGGCCCGAATTCACCCCTCCACTTT,CASRPSRGPNSPLHF
.,TRBJ1-1,TRBV7-2,.,TGTGCCAGCAGCTTACTCCACGGGAACACTGAAGCTTTCTTT,CASSLLHGNTEAFF
.,TRBJ2-1,TRBV11-2,TRBD2,TGTGCCAGCAGCTCCCGACTAGCGGTATCCTACAATGAGCAGTTCTTC,CASSSRLAVSYNEQFF
many,TRBJ1-3,TRBV9,.,TGTGCCAGCAGCGTAAAACAGGGTTCCTCTGGAAACACCATATATTTT,CASSVKQGSSGNTIYF
.,TRBJ2-7,TRBV18,TRBD1,TGTGCCAGCTCACCGGGACAGTCAAGCTCCTACGAGCAGTACTTC,CASSPGQSSSYEQYF
.,TRBJ2-1,TRBV6-5,TRBD2,TGTGCCAGCAGTTACTCTGGACTAGCGGTCAATGAGCAGTTCTTC,CASSYSGLAVNEQFF
.,TRBJ1-1,TRBV12-3/TRBV12-4,.,TGTGCCAGCTCCGGACAGCGTAACACTGAAGCTTTCTTT,CASSGQRNTEAFF
.,TRBJ2-3,TRBV6-2/TRBV6-3,TRBD2,TGTGCCAGCAGTTACGCGTTAGCGGGATTGCGAGATACGCAGTATTTT,CASSYALAGLRDTQYF
.,TRBJ1-5,TRBV19,TRBD1,TGTGCCAGTAGTACGCCCGGGACAGGGATTGGTCAGCCCCAGCATTTT,CASSTPGTGIGQPQHF
once,TRBJ1-6,TRBV10-2,TRBD1,TGCGCCAGCAGGGACAGGGCCCTTAATTCACCCCTCCACTTT,CASRDRALNSPLHF
.,TRBJ2-7,TRBV6-6,TRBD2,TGTGCCAGCAGCTCGCCGGCGGGGGGGTTCGTCGGGCAGTACTTC,CASSSPAGGFVGQYF
.,TRBJ1-2,TRBV4-1,TRBD1,TGCGCCAGCAGCCAAACCTCACAGGGGGCACGGGGCTACACCTTC,CASSQTSQGARGYTF
.,TRBJ2-3,TRBV10-3,TRBD2,TGTGCCATCAGCGCAGCCGGGACTAGCGGGAGTGGTGGAGATACGCAGTATTTT,CAISAAGTSGSGGDTQYF
.,TRBJ2-1,TRBV5-1,TRBD1,TGCGCCAGCAGCATTGGGACAGGGAGGAATGAGCAGTTCTTC,CASSIGTGRNEQFF
.,TRBJ2-5,TRBV27,.,TGTGCCAGCAGTCCCTTAGCGGTTTCGGATGAGACCCAGTACTTC,CASSPLAVSDETQYF
.,TRBJ2-3,TRBV5-6,.,TGTGCCAGCAGCTTGGGTTCTGATACGCAGTATTTT,CASSLGSDTQYF
once,TRBJ1-1,TRBV10-3,TRBD1,TGTGCCATCAGTGATCGACAGGGGGACAGTGAAGCTTTCTTT,CAISDRQGDSEAFF
.,TRBJ1-6,TRBV5-8,.,TGTGCCAGCAGCCAACAGGGATATTCACCCCTCCACTTT,CASSQQGYSPLHF
.,TRBJ2-7,TRBV19,TRBD2,TGTGCCAGTAGTTTAGCGGGACTAGCGGGAGTCGAGCAGTACTTC,CASSLAGLAGVEQYF
once,TRBJ1-1,TRBV7-3,.,TGTGCCAGCAGCTCCCAGGGGATTGGCACTGAAGCTTTCTTT,CASSSQGIGTEAFF
few,TRBJ1-6,TRBV2,.,TGTGCCAGCAGTGATGACACAGGGAAATTGTCACCCCTCCACTTT,CASSDDTGKLSPLHF
.,TRBJ1-4,TRBV10-2,.,TGCGCCAGCAAGACAGACGCTAATGAAAAACTGTTTTTT,CASKTDANEKLFF
.,TRBJ1-5,TRBV5-1,TRBD1,TGCGCCAGCAGCCCCTGGACAGGGGTAAATCAGCCCCAGCATTTT,CASSPWTGVNQPQHF
few,TRBJ1-1,TRBV5-5,TRBD1,TGTGCCAGCAGCTTGGCGGACAGGGCCGAAGCTTTCTTT,CASSLADRAEAFF